The rows below give T cell receptor beta chains drawn from one sample of a study of Tregs in tolerant kidney transplant recipients. Method: immunoSEQ multiplex PCR; TCRdb's copy keeps in-frame clones and lacks some. The sample carries fewer than 100,000 clones, 85% to 95% recorded once. The specimen was Tregs from blood, collected before the transplant. Receptor source: a human donor who received a combined kidney and bone marrow transplant. Both conserved end residues are part of each CDR3. The D gene is left open where the match is weak. Size values are once, few and many counts, or a class for expanded clones, and some rows have none.

size	D	V	J	CDR3
few	TRBD2	TRBV5-8	TRBJ2-7	CASSLGGTIFYEQYF
.	.	TRBV6-5	TRBJ1-2	CASSPTKNYGYTF
.	.	TRBV28	TRBJ2-2	CASTVAEASNTGELFF
.	.	TRBV6-4	TRBJ2-2	CASSEQPGAYTGELFF
.	.	TRBV28	TRBJ2-7	CASSLTGEQYF
.	.	TRBV28	TRBJ1-3	CASSSRGTLGGNTIYF
.	.	TRBV6-5	TRBJ1-1	CASSYMDSGNTEAFF
.	TRBD2	TRBV5-1	TRBJ2-7	CATAKRERAYEQYF
.	.	TRBV10-3	TRBJ1-4	CAISDAGGSGEKLFF
.	TRBD1	TRBV5-1	TRBJ2-4	CASSLPGDRQYF
.	.	TRBV2	TRBJ1-1	CASRARVGNTEAFF
.	.	TRBV19	TRBJ2-5	CASSITREETQYF
.	.	TRBV19	TRBJ2-4	CASSTPLTGENIQYF
.	.	TRBV6-5	TRBJ1-1	CASLPSLNTEAFF
.	.	TRBV5-6	TRBJ2-1	CASSPPLAKLNNEQFF
once	.	TRBV14	TRBJ2-2	CASSRPGVYTGELFF
.	TRBD1	TRBV5-1	TRBJ1-3	CASSVQPTGVPGNTIYF
.	.	TRBV5-1	TRBJ2-7	CASSLGQDRQYF
.	.	TRBV7-2	TRBJ1-2	CASSFGSEYGYTF
.	TRBD2	TRBV28	TRBJ2-1	CASTAGLAGANEQFF
once	.	TRBV29-1	TRBJ2-1	CSVSVDEQFF
.	.	TRBV29-1	TRBJ2-3	CSVERLSSTDTQYF
.	.	TRBV6-6	TRBJ2-1	CASTGNEQFF
.	TRBD2	TRBV28	.	CASNLGREGQYEQYF
.	TRBD1	TRBV6-6	TRBJ2-5	CASRPGQNQETQYF
.	.	TRBV4-2	TRBJ2-5	CASSRQGNSVETQYF
.	.	TRBV7-9	TRBJ1-6	CASSSREFNSPLHF